This T cell receptor (beta chain) was retrieved from a study of shared clonotypes between healthy human individuals. Each subset's genomic DNA was split evenly across several immunoSEQ plates. PCR replicates performed on unsorted PBMC used about 300 ng DNA, around 30,000 T cell genomes. Unsorted PBMC DNA went through sequencing on ten immunoSEQ deep assay plates. Per the authors' pipeline: ImmunoSEQ output lacked quality scores and full-length reads, limiting matched filtering. Using immunoSEQ multiplex PCR, the repertoire was profiled, and TCRdb retains in-frame clones only, with some absent. V and J calls and clone size come straight from that table; D and trimming were deduced from the DNA. The table shows 97,000 or so clones, with 40% to 55% occurring only once. The CDR3 has 13 residues. Germline loops: CDR1 LNHNV, CDR2 YYDKDF (reference sequence). V was clipped by 5 bases and J by 10 bases, with 15 bases between them.

Sequenced: PBMCs. This clonotype originated in a woman between 40 and 50 years old in good health. Some clones in this sample may be carry-over from other donors' samples. This chain links TRBV15 with TRBJ2-1; a weak D match, TRBD2 (5 bases). CDR3 in DNA: TGTGCCACCAGCCTTGAGAGGGCACGGGAGCAGTTCTTC. It is translated as CATSLERAREQFF.